The entry below gives a single T cell receptor (beta chain) sequence along with its context. Its antigen is unknown. The sample has other DNA sequences that encode this CDR3 too. The sample comes from a study of shared clonotypes between healthy human individuals. Study-level results: Sharing across four donors was highest in naive CD4 (roughly 5%) and lowest in memory CD8 (approximately 0.4%). Estimated richness was generally greater in naive than memory subsets.

Produced via immunoSEQ multiplex PCR; TCRdb's table is partial and in-frame only. The sample includes about 2.3 million clones, approximately 95% of them seen just once. Sequencing was done on a sample of naive CD4+ T cells from PBMCs. This sample's subset: CD45RA+ positively selected. The source is a man between 18 and 35 years old in good health. Some clones in this sample may be carry-over from other donors' samples.

CDR3 amino acids: CASSPEGGSNQPQHF. CDR3 nucleotides: TGCGCCAGCAGCCCAGAGGGAGGCTCCAATCAGCCCCAGCATTTT. V usage is TRBV5-1 and J usage is TRBJ1-5; D ambiguous. CDR1 and CDR2 from the germline V gene are SGHRS and YFSETQ. Trimming stripped 4 bases from V and 3 bases from J, with 14 bases between. This CDR3 comprises 15 residues.